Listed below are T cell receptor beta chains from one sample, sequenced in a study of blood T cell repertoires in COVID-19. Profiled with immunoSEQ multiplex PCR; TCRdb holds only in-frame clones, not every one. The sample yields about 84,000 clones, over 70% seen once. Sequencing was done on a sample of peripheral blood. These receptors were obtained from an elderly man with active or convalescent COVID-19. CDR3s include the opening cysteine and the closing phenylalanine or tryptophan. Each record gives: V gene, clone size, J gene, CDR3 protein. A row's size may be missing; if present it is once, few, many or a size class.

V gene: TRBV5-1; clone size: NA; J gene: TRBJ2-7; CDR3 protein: CASSLEPSGDEQYF
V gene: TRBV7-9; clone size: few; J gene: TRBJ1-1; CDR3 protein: CASSLGQGANTEAFF
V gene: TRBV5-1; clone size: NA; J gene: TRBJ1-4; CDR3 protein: CASSSGQGVEKLFF
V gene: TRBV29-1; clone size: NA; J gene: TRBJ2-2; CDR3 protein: CSVDGGGNTGELFF
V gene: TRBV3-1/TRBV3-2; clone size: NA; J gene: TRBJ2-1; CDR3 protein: CASSQNPPSASGGKQFF
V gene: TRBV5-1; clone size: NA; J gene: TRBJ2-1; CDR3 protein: CASSETRDPNEQFF
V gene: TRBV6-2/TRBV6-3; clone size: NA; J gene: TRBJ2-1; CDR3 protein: CASSAHSGQSNEQFF
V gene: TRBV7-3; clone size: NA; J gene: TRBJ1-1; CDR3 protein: CASSLKGADEAFF
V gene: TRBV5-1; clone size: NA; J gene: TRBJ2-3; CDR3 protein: CASTSGVSTDTQYF
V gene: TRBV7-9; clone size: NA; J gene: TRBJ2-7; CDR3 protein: CASSPDRGLDEQYF
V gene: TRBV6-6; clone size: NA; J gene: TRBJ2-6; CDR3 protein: CASMSGSGANVLTF
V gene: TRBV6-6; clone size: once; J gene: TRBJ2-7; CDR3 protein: CASSASGPPYEQYF
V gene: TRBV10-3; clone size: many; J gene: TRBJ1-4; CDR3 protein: CAISEFMEGAGRKLFF
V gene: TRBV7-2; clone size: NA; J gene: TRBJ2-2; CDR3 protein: CASSSRQWNTGELFF
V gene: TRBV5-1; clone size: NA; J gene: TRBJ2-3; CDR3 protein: CASSPYINTDTQYF
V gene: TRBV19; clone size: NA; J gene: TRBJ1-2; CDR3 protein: CASSLGQGGPYGYTF
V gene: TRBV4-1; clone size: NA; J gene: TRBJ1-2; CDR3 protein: CASDERRGYYGYTF
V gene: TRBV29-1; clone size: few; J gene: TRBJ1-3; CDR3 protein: CSVEEGFSGNTIYF
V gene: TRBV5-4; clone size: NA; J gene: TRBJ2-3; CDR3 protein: CASSWTGGETQYF
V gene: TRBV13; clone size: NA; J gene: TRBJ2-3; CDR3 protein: CASNTQGDSDTQYF
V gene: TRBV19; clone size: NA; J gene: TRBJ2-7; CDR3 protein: CASSNRGTDPTYEQYF
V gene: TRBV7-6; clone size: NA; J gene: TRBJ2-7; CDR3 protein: CASSLQSGGYEQYF
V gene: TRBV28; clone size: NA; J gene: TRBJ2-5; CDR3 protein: CASSLSGSQETQYF
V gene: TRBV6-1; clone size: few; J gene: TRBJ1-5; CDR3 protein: CASSGTNRGSNQPQHF
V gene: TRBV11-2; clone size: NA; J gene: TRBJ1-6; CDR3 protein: CASSLRATGHNSPLHF
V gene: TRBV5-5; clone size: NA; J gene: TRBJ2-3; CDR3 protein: CASSLGASDGDTQYF
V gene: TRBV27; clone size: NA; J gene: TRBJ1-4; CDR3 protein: CASRTGDYNEKLFF
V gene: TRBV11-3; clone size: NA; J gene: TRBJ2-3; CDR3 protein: CASSLAHDGCEGEGTDTQYF
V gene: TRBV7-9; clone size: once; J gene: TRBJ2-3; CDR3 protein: CASSSGQGLLQLTDTQYF
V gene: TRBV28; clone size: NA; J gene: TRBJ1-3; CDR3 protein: CASISRNSGNTIYF
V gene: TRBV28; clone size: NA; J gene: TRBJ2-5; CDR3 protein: CASTPGGEQGNLETQYF
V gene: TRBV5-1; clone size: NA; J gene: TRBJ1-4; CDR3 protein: CASSLDAGYINEKLFF
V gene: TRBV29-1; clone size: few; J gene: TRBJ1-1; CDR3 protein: CSVRGVNTEAFF
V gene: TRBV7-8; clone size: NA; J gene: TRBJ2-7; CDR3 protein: CASSLGQGALEQYF
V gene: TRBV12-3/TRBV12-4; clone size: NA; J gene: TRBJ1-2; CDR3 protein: CASSFRTGRGYTF
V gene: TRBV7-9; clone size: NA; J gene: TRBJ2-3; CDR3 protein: CASSSGGDTQYF